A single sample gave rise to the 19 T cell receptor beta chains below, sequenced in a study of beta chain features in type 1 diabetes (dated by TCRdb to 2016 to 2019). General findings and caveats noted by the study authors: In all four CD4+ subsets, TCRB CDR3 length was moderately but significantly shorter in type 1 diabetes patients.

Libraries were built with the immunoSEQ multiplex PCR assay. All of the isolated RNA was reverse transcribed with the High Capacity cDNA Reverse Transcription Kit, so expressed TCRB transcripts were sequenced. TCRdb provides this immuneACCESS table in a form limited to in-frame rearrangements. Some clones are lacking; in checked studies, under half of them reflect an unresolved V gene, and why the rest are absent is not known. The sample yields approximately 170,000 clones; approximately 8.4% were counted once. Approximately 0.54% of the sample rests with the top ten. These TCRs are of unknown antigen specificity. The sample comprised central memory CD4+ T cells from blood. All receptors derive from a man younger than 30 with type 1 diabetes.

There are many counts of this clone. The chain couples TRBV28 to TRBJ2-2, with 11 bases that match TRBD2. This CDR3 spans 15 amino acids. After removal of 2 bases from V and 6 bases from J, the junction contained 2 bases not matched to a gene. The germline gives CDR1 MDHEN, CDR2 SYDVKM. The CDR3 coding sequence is TGTGCCAGCAGTTTACGACTAGCGGGATCCGGGGAGCTGTTTTTT. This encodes CASSLRLAGSGELFF.

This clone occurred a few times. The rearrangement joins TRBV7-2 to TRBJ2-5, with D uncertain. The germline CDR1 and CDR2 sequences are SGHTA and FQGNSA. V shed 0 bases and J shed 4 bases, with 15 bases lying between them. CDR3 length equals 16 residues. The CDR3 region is CASSLALSNLRETQYF. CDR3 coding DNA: TGTGCCAGCAGCTTAGCGCTGTCGAACCTCAGAGAGACCCAGTACTTC.

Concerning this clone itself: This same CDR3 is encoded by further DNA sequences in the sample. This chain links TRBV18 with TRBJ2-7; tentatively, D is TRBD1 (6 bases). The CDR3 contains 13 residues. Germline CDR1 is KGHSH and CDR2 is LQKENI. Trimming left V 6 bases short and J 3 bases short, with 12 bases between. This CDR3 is CASSPGQNYEQYF. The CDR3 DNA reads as TGTGCCAGCTCGCCTGGACAGAACTACGAGCAGTACTTC. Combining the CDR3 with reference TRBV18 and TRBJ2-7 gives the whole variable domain NAGVMQNPRHLVRRRGQEARLRCSPMKGHSHVYWYRQLPEEGLKFMVYLQKENIIDESGMPKERFSAEFPKEGPSILRIQQVVRGDSAAYFCASSPGQNYEQYFGPGTRLTVT.

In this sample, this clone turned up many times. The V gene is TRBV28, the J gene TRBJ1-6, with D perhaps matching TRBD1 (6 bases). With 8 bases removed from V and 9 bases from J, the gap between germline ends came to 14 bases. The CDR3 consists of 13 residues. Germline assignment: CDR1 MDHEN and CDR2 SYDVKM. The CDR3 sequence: CASLGQRTSPLHF. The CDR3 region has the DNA TGTGCCAGCCTAGGACAGAGAACTTCACCCCTCCACTTT.

The CDR3 DNA reads as TGTGCCTGGAAAGTAGCAGTTCCGGGTTATGGCTACACCTTC. This gives the protein CAWKVAVPGYGYTF. This chain uses TRBV30 with TRBJ1-2, with unresolved D. The V gene lost 4 bases and the J gene lost 5 bases, with 17 bases spanning the gap. Germline CDR1 reads GTSNPN; CDR2 reads SVGIG (reference sequence). This CDR3 has 14 amino acids.

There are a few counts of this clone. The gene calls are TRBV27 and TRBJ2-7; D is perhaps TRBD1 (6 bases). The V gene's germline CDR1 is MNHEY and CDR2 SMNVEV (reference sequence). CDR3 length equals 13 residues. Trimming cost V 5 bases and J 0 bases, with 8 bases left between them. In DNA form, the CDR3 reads TGTGCCAGCAGTGGCAGGGGCTCCTACGAGCAGTACTTC. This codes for CASSGRGSYEQYF.

CDR3 amino acids: CSVSGTSGSYEQYF. CDR3 in DNA: TGCAGCGTGTCCGGGACTAGCGGATCATACGAGCAGTACTTC. The chain carries TRBV29-1 and TRBJ2-7; the match to TRBD2 covers 11 bases. The CDR3 runs to 14 residues. V trimming: 6 bases; J trimming: 4 bases; junction bases outside the gene matches: 8. In germline, CDR1 is SQVTM, CDR2 ANQGSEA.

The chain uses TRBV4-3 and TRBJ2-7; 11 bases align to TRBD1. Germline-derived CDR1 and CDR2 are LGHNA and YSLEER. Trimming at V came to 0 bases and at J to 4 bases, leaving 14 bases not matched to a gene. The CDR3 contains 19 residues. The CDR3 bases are TGCGCCAGCAGCCAAGAGATCGCTGACCGACGGGACAGGGGGTACGAGCAGTACTTC. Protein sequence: CASSQEIADRRDRGYEQYF.

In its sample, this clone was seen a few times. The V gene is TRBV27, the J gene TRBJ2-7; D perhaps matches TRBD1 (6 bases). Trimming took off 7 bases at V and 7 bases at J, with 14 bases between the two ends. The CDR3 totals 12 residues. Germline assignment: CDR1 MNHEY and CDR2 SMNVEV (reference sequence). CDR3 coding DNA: TGTGCCAGCACCCCAATAAGGGGGGAGCAGTACTTC. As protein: CASTPIRGEQYF.

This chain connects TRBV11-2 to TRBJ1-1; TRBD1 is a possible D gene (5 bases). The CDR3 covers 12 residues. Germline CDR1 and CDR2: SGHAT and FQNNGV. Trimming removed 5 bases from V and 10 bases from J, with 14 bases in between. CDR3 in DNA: TGTGCCAGCAGCGAGACAGTACATAGAGCTTTCTTT. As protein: CASSETVHRAFF.

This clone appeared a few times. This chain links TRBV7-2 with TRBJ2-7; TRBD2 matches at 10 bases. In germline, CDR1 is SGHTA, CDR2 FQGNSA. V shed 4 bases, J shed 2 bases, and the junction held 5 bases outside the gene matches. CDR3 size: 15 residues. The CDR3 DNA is TGTGCCAGCAGCTCACAGCGGGGGGGTGCCTACGAGCAGTACTTC. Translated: CASSSQRGGAYEQYF.

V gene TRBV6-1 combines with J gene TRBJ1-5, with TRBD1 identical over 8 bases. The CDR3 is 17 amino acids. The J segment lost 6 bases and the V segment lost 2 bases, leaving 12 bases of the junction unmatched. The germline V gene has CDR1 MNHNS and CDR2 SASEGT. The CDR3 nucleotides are TGTGCCAGCAGTGAAATCGGCGGACAGGGTTTTGCTCAGCCCCAGCATTTT. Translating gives CASSEIGGQGFAQPQHF.

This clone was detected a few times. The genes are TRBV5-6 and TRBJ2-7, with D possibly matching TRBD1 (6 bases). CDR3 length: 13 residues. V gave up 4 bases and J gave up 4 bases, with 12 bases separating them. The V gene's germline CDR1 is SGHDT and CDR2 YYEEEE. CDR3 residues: CASSGRDTYEQYF. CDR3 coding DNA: TGTGCCAGCAGCGGAAGGGACACTTACGAGCAGTACTTC.

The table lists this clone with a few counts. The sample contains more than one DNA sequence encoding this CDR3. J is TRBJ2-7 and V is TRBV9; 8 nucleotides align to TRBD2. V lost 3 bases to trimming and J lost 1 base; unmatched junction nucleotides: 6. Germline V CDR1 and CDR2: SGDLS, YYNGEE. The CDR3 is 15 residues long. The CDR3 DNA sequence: TGTGCCAGCAGCGGAGCGGGGGCGAAATCCTACGAGCAGTACTTC. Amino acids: CASSGAGAKSYEQYF.

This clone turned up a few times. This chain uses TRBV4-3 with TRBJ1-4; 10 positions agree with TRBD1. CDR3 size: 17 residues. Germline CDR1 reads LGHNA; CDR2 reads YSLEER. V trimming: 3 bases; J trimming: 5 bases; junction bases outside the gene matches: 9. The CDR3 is CASSQQPRTGGNEKLFF. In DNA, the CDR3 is TGCGCCAGCAGCCAGCAGCCCCGGACAGGGGGGAATGAAAAACTGTTTTTT.

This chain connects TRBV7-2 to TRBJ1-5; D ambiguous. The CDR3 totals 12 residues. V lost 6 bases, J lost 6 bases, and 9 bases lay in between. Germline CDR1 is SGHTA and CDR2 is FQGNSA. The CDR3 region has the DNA TGTGCCAGCAGGAGAGGAAGTCAGCCCCAGCATTTT. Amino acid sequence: CASRRGSQPQHF.

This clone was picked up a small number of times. The CDR3 DNA reads TGCAGCGTTGTCTGGGACAGGCTCTCCTACGAGCAGTACTTC. It is translated as CSVVWDRLSYEQYF. This chain joins TRBV29-1 and TRBJ2-7; 8 bases line up with TRBD1. V gave up 4 bases and J gave up 0 bases; unmatched junction bases: 5. Germline V gene sequence: CDR1 SQVTM, CDR2 ANQGSEA. The CDR3 covers 14 residues.

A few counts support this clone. Here the CDR3 reads CASSQLTGYNSPLHF. Here the CDR3 DNA reads TGTGCCAGCAGCCAACTCACAGGTTATAATTCACCCCTCCACTTT. The chain couples TRBV14 to TRBJ1-6; D might be TRBD1 (5 bases). Germline V gene sequence: CDR1 SGHDN, CDR2 FVKESK. V dropped 2 bases and J dropped 4 bases, with 9 bases sitting between them. The CDR3 covers 15 residues.

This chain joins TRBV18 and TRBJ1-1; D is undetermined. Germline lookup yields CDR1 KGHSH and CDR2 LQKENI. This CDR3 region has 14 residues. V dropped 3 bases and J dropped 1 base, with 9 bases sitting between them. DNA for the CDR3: TGTGCCAGCTCACCCACCACAGCGAACACTGAAGCTTTCTTT. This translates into CASSPTTANTEAFF.